These 31 T cell receptor beta chains were all obtained from the same sample, sequenced in a study of cytomegalovirus exposure and HLA in healthy donors. This PCR relied on a set of 60 Vbeta primers and 13 Jbeta primers. Assay used: immunoSEQ multiplex PCR; TCRdb lists only in-frame clones, some missing. The profile shows about 77,000 clones, roughly 74% of them singletons. Sequencing used PBMCs. The source is a man aged 40-49 years in good health and CMV-seronegative.

The chain is built from TRBV7-9 and TRBJ1-1, with TRBD1 matching over 7 bases. Germline trimming cut 5 bases from V and 2 bases from J; bases unmatched to any gene: 5. This CDR3 spans 14 amino acids. Germline lookup yields CDR1 SEHNR and CDR2 FQNEAQ (reference sequence). CDR3 sequence: CASSHQGENTEAFF. The CDR3 DNA follows: TGTGCCAGCAGCCACCAGGGGGAAAACACTGAAGCTTTCTTT.

A few counts support this clone. The chain links TRBV29-1 to TRBJ1-4, with 9 bases lining up with TRBD1. This CDR3 has 16 residues. V dropped 5 bases and J dropped 0; count of bases not matched to a gene: 7. Germline V gene data show CDR1 as SQVTM and CDR2 as ANQGSEA. CDR3 sequence reads: CSVTGTGSSTNEKLFF. CDR3 in DNA: TGCAGCGTTACCGGGACAGGGAGTTCAACTAATGAAAAACTGTTTTTT.

The chain employs TRBV18 and TRBJ1-1, with D unclear. CDR1 is KGHSH, CDR2 LQKENI, per germline. This CDR3 has 14 amino acids. V was trimmed by 0 bases and J by 3 bases, leaving 8 bases between them. DNA for the CDR3: TGTGCCAGCTCACCACCGGGCGGGGACACTGAAGCTTTCTTT. Translating it yields CASSPPGGDTEAFF.

The chain couples TRBV2 to TRBJ1-2; TRBD1 matches 9 bases. Germline V CDR1 and CDR2: SNHLY, FYNNEI. J gave up 4 bases and V 6 bases, and 9 bases lay outside the gene matches. CDR3 length: 15 amino acids. In DNA form, the CDR3 reads TGTGCCAGCAGCGAAAACAGGGGGCCCACCTATGGCTACACCTTC. Translation: CASSENRGPTYGYTF. Drawing the rest from reference TRBV2 and TRBJ1-2, the complete variable domain is EPEVTQTPSHQVTQMGQEVILRCVPISNHLYFYWYRQILGQKVEFLVSFYNNEISEKSEIFDDQFSVERPDGSNFTLKIRSTKLEDSAMYFCASSENRGPTYGYTFGSGTRLTVV.

The chain has TRBV6-5 and TRBJ2-7; the match to TRBD1 covers 9 bases. V lost 5 bases, J lost 11 bases, and 4 bases stayed unmatched. Germline V gene lookup returns CDR1 MNHEY and CDR2 SVGAGI. The length of the CDR3 is 11 residues. CDR3 in amino acids: CASSGGQGKYF. The DNA for the CDR3 is TGTGCCAGCAGTGGCGGACAGGGGAAGTACTTC.

This clone was counted only a few times. The same CDR3 also results from other DNA sequences found in this sample. This chain uses TRBV5-1 with TRBJ1-6, with D uncertain. CDR3 length equals 18 residues. The V gene's germline CDR1 is SGHRS and CDR2 YFSETQ. Trimming pared 0 bases from V and 6 bases from J, leaving 19 bases between. The CDR3 DNA reads as TGCGCCAGCAGCTTGGGACCTACGGGGTCCGGATCTAATTCACCCCTCCACTTT. Its translation: CASSLGPTGSGSNSPLHF.

A word on this clone: Other nucleotide sequences from this sample produce the same CDR3. V usage is TRBV20-1 and J usage is TRBJ2-7, with D possibly matching TRBD2 (5 bases). From germline, CDR1 is DFQATT and CDR2 SNEGSKA (reference sequence). The CDR3 totals 10 residues. V lost 6 bases, J lost 3 bases, and 6 bases lay in between. The CDR3 DNA follows: TGCAGTGCCGGAGGCTACGAGCAGTACTTC. Encoded protein: CSAGGYEQYF.

The rearrangement joins TRBV2 to TRBJ2-3; unclear D gene. V lost 4 bases and J lost 6, with 20 bases in between. The CDR3 is 16 residues long. Germline V lookup: CDR1 SNHLY, CDR2 FYNNEI. This CDR3 reads CASSGEAAISGDTQYF. As DNA, the CDR3 is TGTGCCAGCAGTGGCGAGGCTGCCATTTCGGGTGATACGCAGTATTTT. Full variable domain (outside the CDR3, taken from reference TRBV2 and TRBJ2-3): EPEVTQTPSHQVTQMGQEVILRCVPISNHLYFYWYRQILGQKVEFLVSFYNNEISEKSEIFDDQFSVERPDGSNFTLKIRSTKLEDSAMYFCASSGEAAISGDTQYFGPGTRLTVL.

The chain combines TRBV10-3 with TRBJ2-7; D may be TRBD2 (5 bases). There are 13 residues in the CDR3. Trimming removed 3 bases at V and 3 bases at J, with 9 bases between. The germline CDR1 and CDR2 sequences are ENHRY and SYGVKD. The CDR3 DNA is TGTGCCATCAGTGATAGGGAGATCTACGAGCAGTACTTC. It encodes CAISDREIYEQYF.

The chain links TRBV7-2 to TRBJ1-5, with D unclear. CDR1 and CDR2 from the germline V gene are SGHTA and FQGNSA. CDR3 size: 16 residues. Trimming cost V 2 bases and J 3 bases, with 14 bases left between them. The CDR3 DNA is TGTGCCAGCAGCTTATATAACTCCGGGATCAATCAGCCCCAGCATTTT. Translation: CASSLYNSGINQPQHF.

The gene calls are TRBV21-1 and TRBJ2-3; the table calls TRBD1, which could not be checked here. TRBV21-1 has pseudogene status. This CDR3 has 15 residues. This chain's CDR3 is CASSPPGQGTDTQYF. CDR3 DNA sequence: TGTGCCAGCAGCCCCCCGGGACAGGGCACAGATACGCAGTATTTT.

The chain links TRBV5-6 to TRBJ1-1; D gene uncertain. The CDR3 has 14 residues. Germline V lookup: CDR1 SGHDT, CDR2 YYEEEE. Trimming took 4 bases from V and 3 from J, leaving 13 bases between them. CDR3 bases: TGTGCCAGCAGCGTCAGGCTTCGGCACACTGAAGCTTTCTTT. This encodes CASSVRLRHTEAFF.

This clone was seen only a few times. This chain links TRBV4-1 with TRBJ1-1; TRBD1 aligns across 11 bases. CDR1 and CDR2 (germline): MGHRA, YSYEKL. Trimming at V came to 0 bases and at J to 5 bases, leaving 5 bases not matched to a gene. The CDR3 consists of 16 residues. CDR3 in amino acids: CASSQDPDRGLTEAFF. The CDR3 DNA is TGCGCCAGCAGCCAAGACCCGGACAGGGGGCTTACTGAAGCTTTCTTT.

J is TRBJ1-1 and V is TRBV5-8; weak D call: TRBD1 (5 bases). Per germline, CDR1 SGHTS and CDR2 YDEGEE. The CDR3 length is 17 residues. V lost 7 bases, J lost 6 bases, and 28 bases lay in between. DNA of the CDR3: TGTGCCAGCCACGAATTTTTCGCGGGGACGCTGCGCTCTGAAGCTTTCTTT. It is translated as CASHEFFAGTLRSEAFF.

The rearrangement links TRBV7-9 to TRBJ1-1; TRBD1 might be the D (5 bases). V shed 5 bases and J shed 5 bases, with 12 bases lying between them. Per the germline V gene, CDR1 is SEHNR and CDR2 is FQNEAQ (reference sequence). CDR3 size: 13 residues. The CDR3 loop is CASSLQGRTEAFF. Written as DNA, the CDR3 is TGTGCCAGCAGCCTTCAGGGCCGGACTGAAGCTTTCTTT.

J is TRBJ1-2 and V is TRBV10-1; 12 bases are a match to TRBD1. Germline V gives CDR1 WNHNN, CDR2 SYGVQD (reference sequence). The length of the CDR3 is 15 residues. Trimming at V came to 3 bases and at J to 3 bases, leaving 2 bases not matched to a gene. The CDR3 coding sequence is TGCGCCAGCAGTGATGGGACAGGGGGCTACTATGGCTACACCTTC. It specifies CASSDGTGGYYGYTF.

This chain links TRBV28 with TRBJ2-4; perhaps TRBD2 as D (7 bases). Germline values: CDR1 MDHEN, CDR2 SYDVKM. The V end lost 7 bases, the J end lost 7 bases, and 17 bases lay between the germline ends. This CDR3 region has 14 residues. The CDR3 nucleotides are TGTGCCAGCACCCTAGGGGGGGGGCGGAACATTCAGTACTTC. Amino acid sequence: CASTLGGGRNIQYF.

This chain uses TRBV5-1 with TRBJ2-3; possible D gene TRBD1, 6 bases. V shed 4 bases and J shed 5 bases, with 14 bases lying between them. Germline CDR1 SGHRS, CDR2 YFSETQ. The CDR3 length is 14 residues. The CDR3 here is CASSRLGAIDTQYF. In DNA, the CDR3 is TGCGCCAGCAGCCGTCTGGGGGCAATAGATACGCAGTATTTT.

This clone was counted once. The chain combines TRBV1 with TRBJ2-5; the DNA was not used to check the table's D call, TRBD2. TRBV1 is given as a pseudogene. The CDR3 is 12 amino acids. This CDR3 reads CTSTPGGETQYF. CDR3 nucleotide sequence: TGCACCAGCACCCCGGGGGGGGAGACCCAGTACTTC.

This sequence joins TRBV4-2 and TRBJ2-3, with TRBD2 identical over 10 bases. The CDR3 loop spans 16 amino acids. V shed 2 bases, J shed 3 bases, and the junction held 5 bases outside the gene matches. CDR1 and CDR2 (germline): LGHNA, YNFKEQ. This CDR3 is CASSQKSGGATDTQYF. CDR3 DNA: TGTGCCAGCAGCCAAAAAAGCGGGGGGGCTACAGATACGCAGTATTTT.

This clone was detected a few times. The chain links TRBV29-1 to TRBJ2-3; TRBD2 matches at 10 bases. With 8 bases clipped from V and 1 base from J, the junction kept 3 bases outside the gene matches. The CDR3 sequence is 13 residues long. Germline CDR1 reads SQVTM; CDR2 reads ANQGSEA. Here the CDR3 reads CSTLAGGTDTQYF. Written as DNA, the CDR3 is TGCAGCACCCTAGCGGGGGGCACAGATACGCAGTATTTT.

The chain combines TRBV5-1 with TRBJ2-5; 8 nucleotides match TRBD1. V lost 6 bases, J lost 5 bases, and 9 bases stayed unmatched. Per the germline V gene, CDR1 is SGHRS and CDR2 is YFSETQ. This CDR3 has 14 residues. CDR3: CASTQTGDQETQYF. CDR3 nucleotide sequence: TGCGCCAGCACGCAGACAGGGGATCAGGAGACCCAGTACTTC.

The CDR3: CASSGQVRNTEAFF. Here the CDR3 DNA reads TGTGCCAGCAGCGGACAGGTTAGGAACACTGAAGCTTTCTTT. The chain uses TRBV2 and TRBJ1-1; 7 bases are shared with TRBD1. J was trimmed by 1 base and V by 6 bases; bases with no gene match: 5. Germline CDR1 SNHLY, CDR2 FYNNEI. The CDR3 is 14 amino acids.

Only a few counts were recorded for this clone. The chain has TRBV6-6 and TRBJ2-5; no definite D call. Trimming shortened V by 7 bases and J by 2 bases, and 5 bases separated the two germline ends. The CDR3 is 11 residues long. Germline V gives CDR1 MNHNY, CDR2 SVGAGI (reference sequence). The CDR3 is CASTLQETQYF. CDR3 in DNA: TGTGCCAGCACCTTGCAAGAGACCCAGTACTTC.

The rearrangement uses TRBV4-3 and TRBJ1-1; D is uncertain. V dropped 0 bases and J dropped 4 bases, with 18 bases sitting between them. This CDR3 contains 17 residues. Germline CDR1 reads LGHNA; CDR2 reads YSLEER. The CDR3 DNA reads TGCGCCAGCAGCCAAGATCTAGCTACCCTTTACGGCACTGAAGCTTTCTTT. This codes for CASSQDLATLYGTEAFF.

This clone was picked up a small number of times. This chain connects TRBV5-1 to TRBJ1-4, with D perhaps TRBD1 (6 bases). V lost 5 bases to trimming and J lost 3 bases, with 14 bases between them. CDR1 is SGHRS and CDR2 is YFSETQ in the germline V gene. The CDR3 consists of 15 residues. CDR3 sequence (DNA): TGCGCCAGCAGGATGGCGGACAGTTCTAATGAAAAACTGTTTTTT. Residues: CASRMADSSNEKLFF.

As for this clone: Other nucleotide sequences in the sample specify the same CDR3. The chain has TRBV6-1 and TRBJ2-7, with D tentatively TRBD2 (5 bases). Germline V gene sequence: CDR1 MNHNS, CDR2 SASEGT. V was shortened by 8 bases and J by 3 bases, with 14 bases between the two germline ends. The CDR3 contains 13 residues. The CDR3 DNA is TGTGCCAGCTGGGGAGCGCCTTACTACGAGCAGTACTTC. It translates to CASWGAPYYEQYF.

V and J are TRBV7-9 and TRBJ2-5, with 8 nucleotides matching TRBD2. This CDR3 is 15 amino acids long. V lost 5 bases to trimming and J lost 10 bases; unmatched junction nucleotides: 15. Germline CDR1 and CDR2: SEHNR and FQNEAQ (reference sequence). The CDR3 spells CASSRSGGTPWGQYF. The DNA of the CDR3 is TGTGCCAGCAGCCGGAGCGGGGGTACCCCATGGGGCCAGTACTTC.

The table lists this clone with a few counts. The V call is TRBV28, the J call TRBJ1-2; the D is unclear. Trimming pared 7 bases from V and 0 bases from J, leaving 9 bases between. This CDR3 is built from 13 residues. The V gene's germline CDR1 is MDHEN and CDR2 SYDVKM. For the CDR3, the DNA is TGTGCCAGCATGGGGAGGCCTAACTATGGCTACACCTTC. Encoded protein: CASMGRPNYGYTF.

This chain uses TRBV6-5 with TRBJ2-1; 10 bases line up with TRBD1. This CDR3 comprises 14 residues. From germline, CDR1 is MNHEY and CDR2 SVGAGI. Trimming removed 5 bases from V and 6 bases from J; junction bases left unmatched: 4. This CDR3 reads CASSRDRGGNEQFF. The DNA of the CDR3 is TGTGCCAGCAGTAGGGACAGGGGAGGCAATGAGCAGTTCTTC.

The genes are TRBV6-5 and TRBJ2-7; possible D gene TRBD2, 6 bases. This CDR3 is 14 amino acids long. Looked up from germline, CDR1 is MNHEY and CDR2 is SVGAGI. The V and J ends lost 6 bases and 3 bases respectively, with 15 bases between them. The CDR3 coding sequence is TGTGCCAGCAGGGATAGGACTACCAACTACGAGCAGTACTTC. Protein: CASRDRTTNYEQYF.